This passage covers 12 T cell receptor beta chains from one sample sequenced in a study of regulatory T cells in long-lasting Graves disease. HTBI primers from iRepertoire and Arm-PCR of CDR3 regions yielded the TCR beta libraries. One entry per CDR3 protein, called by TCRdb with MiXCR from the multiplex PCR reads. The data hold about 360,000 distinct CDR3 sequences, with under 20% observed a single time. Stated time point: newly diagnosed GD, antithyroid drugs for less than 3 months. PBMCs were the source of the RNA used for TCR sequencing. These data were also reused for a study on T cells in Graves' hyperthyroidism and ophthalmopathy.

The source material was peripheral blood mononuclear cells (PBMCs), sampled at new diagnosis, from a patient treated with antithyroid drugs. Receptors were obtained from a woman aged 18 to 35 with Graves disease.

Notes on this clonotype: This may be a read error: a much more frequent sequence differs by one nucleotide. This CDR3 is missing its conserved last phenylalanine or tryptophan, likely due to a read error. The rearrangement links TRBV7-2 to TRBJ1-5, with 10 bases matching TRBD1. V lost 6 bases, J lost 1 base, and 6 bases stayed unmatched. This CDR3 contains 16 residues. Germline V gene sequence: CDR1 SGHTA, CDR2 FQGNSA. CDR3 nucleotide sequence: TGTGCCAGCAGTGTCCGGGACAGGGGAAGCAATCAGCCCCAGCATTTG. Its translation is CASSVRDRGSNQPQHL.

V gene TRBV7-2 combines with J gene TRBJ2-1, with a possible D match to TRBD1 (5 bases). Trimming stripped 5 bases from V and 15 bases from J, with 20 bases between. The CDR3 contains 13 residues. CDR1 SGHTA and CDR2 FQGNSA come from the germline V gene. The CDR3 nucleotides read TGTGCCAGCAGCGTAGAGGTAGGGGAAAGCGCGTTCTTC. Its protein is CASSVEVGESAFF.

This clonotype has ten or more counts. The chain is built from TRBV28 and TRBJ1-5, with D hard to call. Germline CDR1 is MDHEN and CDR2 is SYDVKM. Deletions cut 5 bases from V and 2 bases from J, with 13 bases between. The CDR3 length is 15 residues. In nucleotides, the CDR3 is TGTGCCAGCAGTCCAAACGGACTTGGCAATCAGCCCCAGCATTTT. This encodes CASSPNGLGNQPQHF.

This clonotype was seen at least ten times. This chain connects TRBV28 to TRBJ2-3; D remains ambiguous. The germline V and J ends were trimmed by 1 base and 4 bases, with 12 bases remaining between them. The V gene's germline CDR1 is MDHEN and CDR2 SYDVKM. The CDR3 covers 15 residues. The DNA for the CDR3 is TGTGCCAGCAGTTTATCCGGTGCCCCCCCAGATACGCAGTATTTT. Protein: CASSLSGAPPDTQYF.

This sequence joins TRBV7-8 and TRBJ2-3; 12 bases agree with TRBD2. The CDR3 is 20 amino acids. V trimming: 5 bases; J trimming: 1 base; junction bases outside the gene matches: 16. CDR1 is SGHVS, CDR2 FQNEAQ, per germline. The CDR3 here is CASSQSPGLAGGPGTDTQYF. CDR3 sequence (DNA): TGTGCCAGCAGCCAGTCCCCGGGACTAGCGGGTGGGCCGGGCACAGATACGCAGTATTTT.

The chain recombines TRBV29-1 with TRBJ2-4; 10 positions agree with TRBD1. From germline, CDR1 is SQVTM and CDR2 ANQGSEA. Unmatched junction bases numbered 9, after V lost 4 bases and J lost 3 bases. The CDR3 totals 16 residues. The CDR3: CSVGGTGVKGKNIQYF. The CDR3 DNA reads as TGCAGCGTTGGGGGGACAGGGGTGAAGGGCAAAAACATTCAGTACTTC.

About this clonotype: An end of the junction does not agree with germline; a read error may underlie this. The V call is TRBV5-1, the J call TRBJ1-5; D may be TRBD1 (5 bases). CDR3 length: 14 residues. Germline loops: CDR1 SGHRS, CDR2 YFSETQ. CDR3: CASRRGGAAEPQHF. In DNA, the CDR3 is TGTGCCAGCAGGCGCGGCGGGGCGGCTGAGCCCCAGCATTTT.

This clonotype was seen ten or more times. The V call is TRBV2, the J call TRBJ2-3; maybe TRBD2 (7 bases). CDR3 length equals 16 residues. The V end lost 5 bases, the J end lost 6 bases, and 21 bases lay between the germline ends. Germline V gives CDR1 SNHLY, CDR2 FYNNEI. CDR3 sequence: CASSNPLEGRGDTQYF. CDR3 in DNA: TGTGCCAGCAGTAATCCCCTTGAAGGGAGGGGGGATACGCAGTATTTT.

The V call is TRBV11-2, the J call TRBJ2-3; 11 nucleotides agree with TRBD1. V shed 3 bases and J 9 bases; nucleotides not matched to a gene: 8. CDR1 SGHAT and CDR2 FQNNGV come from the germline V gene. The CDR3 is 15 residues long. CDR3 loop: CASSFGTGGLMTQYF. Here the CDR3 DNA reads TGTGCCAGCAGCTTTGGGACAGGGGGGTTAATGACGCAGTATTTT.

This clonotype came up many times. The CDR3 protein is CAWSQINTGELFF. Here the CDR3 DNA reads TGTGCCTGGAGCCAAATAAACACCGGGGAGCTGTTTTTT. This rearrangement joins TRBV30 to TRBJ2-2; the D is unclear. Germline CDR1 and CDR2: GTSNPN and SVGIG (reference sequence). The CDR3 covers 13 residues. Trimming took 3 bases from V and 2 from J, leaving 7 bases between them.

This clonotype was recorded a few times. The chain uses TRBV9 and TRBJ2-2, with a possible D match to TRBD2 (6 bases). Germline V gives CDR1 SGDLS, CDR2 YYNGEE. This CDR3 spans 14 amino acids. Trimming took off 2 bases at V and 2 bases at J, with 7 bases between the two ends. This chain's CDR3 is CASSVGLNTGELFF. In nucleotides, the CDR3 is TGTGCCAGCAGCGTCGGACTAAACACCGGGGAGCTGTTTTTT.

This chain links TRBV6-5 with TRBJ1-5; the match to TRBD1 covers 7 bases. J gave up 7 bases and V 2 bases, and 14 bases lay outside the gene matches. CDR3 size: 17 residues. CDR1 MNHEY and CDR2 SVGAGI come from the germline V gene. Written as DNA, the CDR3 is TGTGCCAGCAGTTACCATACATTGACAGGGAAGGGACAGCCCCAGCATTTT. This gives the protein CASSYHTLTGKGQPQHF.